Given below is one TCR beta chain in context. The antigen remains unidentified. V lost 7 bases to trimming and J lost 4 bases; unmatched junction nucleotides: 10. The CDR3 has 14 amino acids. Germline CDR1 reads SQVTM; CDR2 reads ANQGSEA. The data were taken from a study of shared clonotypes between healthy human individuals. Study as a whole: There were three CD4 naive, three CD4 memory, two CD8 naive and one CD8 memory plates per donor.

The input for sorted-subset replicate PCRs was around 200 ng DNA, 30,000 or so T cell genomes. The method was immunoSEQ multiplex PCR; TCRdb's version includes in-frame clones alone and lacks a portion of them. Of around 1.9 million clones listed, 93% were seen once; the top ten hold 1.5% to 2%. Whole-study findings and limits: It was anticipated that sequencing depth would influence how many clonotypes donors shared.

Naive CD8 isolation took CD45RO-negative cells positively selected for CCR7 and excluded terminally differentiated effector memory CD45RA+ cells. The gene calls are TRBV29-1 and TRBJ2-5, with 9 bases that match TRBD1. Specimen: naive CD8+ T cells from PBMCs. The clonotype comes from a man aged 18 to 29 in good health. Some clones in this sample may be carry-over from other donors' samples. CDR3 loop: CSGLRDREGETQYF. In DNA form, the CDR3 reads TGCAGCGGCCTTCGGGACAGGGAAGGAGAGACCCAGTACTTC.